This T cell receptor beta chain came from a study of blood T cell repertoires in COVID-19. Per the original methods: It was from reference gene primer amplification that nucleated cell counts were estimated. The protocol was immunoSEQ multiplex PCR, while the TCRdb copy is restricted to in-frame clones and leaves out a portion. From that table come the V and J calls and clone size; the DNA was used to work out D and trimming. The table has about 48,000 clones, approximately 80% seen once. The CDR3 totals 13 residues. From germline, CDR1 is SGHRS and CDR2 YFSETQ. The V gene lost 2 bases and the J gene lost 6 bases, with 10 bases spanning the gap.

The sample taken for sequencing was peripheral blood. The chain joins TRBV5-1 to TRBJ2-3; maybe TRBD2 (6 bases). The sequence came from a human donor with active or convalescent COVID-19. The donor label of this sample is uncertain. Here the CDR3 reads CASSLLAADTQYF. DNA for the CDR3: TGCGCCAGCAGCTTACTAGCCGCGGATACGCAGTATTTT.